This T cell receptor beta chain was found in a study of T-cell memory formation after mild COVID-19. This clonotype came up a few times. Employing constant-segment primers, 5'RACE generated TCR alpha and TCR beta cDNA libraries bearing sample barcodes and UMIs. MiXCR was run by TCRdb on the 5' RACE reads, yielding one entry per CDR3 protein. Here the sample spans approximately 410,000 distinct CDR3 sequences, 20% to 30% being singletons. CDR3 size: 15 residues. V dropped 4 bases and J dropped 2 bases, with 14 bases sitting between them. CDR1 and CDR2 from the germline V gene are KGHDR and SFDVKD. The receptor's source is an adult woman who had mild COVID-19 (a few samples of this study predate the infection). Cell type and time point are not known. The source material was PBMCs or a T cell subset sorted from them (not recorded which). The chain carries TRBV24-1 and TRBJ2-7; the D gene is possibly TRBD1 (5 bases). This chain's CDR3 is CATSDSSRTTYEQYF. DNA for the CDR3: TGTGCCACCAGTGACTCATCCAGGACAACCTACGAGCAGTACTTC.